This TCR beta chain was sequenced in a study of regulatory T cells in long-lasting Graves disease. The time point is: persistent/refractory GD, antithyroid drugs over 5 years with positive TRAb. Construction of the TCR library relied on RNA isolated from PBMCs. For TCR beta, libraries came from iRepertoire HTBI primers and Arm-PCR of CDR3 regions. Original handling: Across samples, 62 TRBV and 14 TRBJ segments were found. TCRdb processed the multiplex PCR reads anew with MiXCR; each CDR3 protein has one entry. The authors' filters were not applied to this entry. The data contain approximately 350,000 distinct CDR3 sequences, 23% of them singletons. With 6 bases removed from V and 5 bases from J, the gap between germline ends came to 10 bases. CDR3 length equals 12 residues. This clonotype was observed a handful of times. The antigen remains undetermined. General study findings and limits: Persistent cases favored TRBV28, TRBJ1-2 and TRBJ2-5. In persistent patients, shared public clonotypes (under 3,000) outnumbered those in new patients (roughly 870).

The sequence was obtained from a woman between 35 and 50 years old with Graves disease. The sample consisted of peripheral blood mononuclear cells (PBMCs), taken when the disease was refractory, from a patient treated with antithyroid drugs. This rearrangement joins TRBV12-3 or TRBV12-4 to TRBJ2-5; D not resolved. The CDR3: CASSQFRETQYF. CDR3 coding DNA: TGTGCCAGCAGCCAATTCCGGGAGACCCAGTACTTC.